Sequencing of this T cell receptor (beta chain) was carried out in a study of T cell responses to AZD1222 COVID-19 vaccine. Across the whole study: Both about-4-week and about-12-week second-dose recipients were combined.

This table comes from immunoSEQ multiplex PCR, and its TCRdb copy is limited to in-frame clones, with some not included. The sample lists more than 85,000 clones, about 91% seen once, with around 8% in the top ten. The CDR3 is 18 residues long. Trimming stripped 7 bases from V and 3 bases from J, with 28 bases between. Germline CDR1 reads MDHEN; CDR2 reads SYDVKM. Regarding this clone: No antigen is known for it.

Study conclusions and caveats: Targets within unmutated variant regions were reportedly found for nearly half of spike-specific TCRs. The donor group comprised mostly white British people and more females; the analysis possibly underestimated clonal diversity.

The specimen was peripheral blood, collected on day 0 of AZD1222 vaccination. The gene calls are TRBV28 and TRBJ2-7; possible D gene TRBD2, 7 bases. The origin of this receptor is an adult in good health. The CDR3 is CASTLASLQGGVDYEQYF. The CDR3 DNA is TGTGCCAGCACCCTGGCGTCCCTACAGGGAGGGGTAGACTACGAGCAGTACTTC.